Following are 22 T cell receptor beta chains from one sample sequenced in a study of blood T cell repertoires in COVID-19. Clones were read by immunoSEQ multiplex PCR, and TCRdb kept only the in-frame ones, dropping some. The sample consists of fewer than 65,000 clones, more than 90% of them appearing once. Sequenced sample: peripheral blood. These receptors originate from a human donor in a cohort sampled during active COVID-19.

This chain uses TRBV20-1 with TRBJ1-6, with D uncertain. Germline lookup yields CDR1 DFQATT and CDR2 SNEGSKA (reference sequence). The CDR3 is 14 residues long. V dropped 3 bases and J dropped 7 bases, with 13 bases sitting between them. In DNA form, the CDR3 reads TGCAGTGCTAGTCGGCAGGTGATAAATTCACCCCTCCACTTT. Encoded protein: CSASRQVINSPLHF.

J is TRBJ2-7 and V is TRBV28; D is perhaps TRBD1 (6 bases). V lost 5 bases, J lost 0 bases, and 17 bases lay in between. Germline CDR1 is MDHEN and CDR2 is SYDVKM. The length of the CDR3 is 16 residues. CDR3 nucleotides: TGTGCCAGCAGTCCCCTAGACAGGTCCCCCTCCTACGAGCAGTACTTC. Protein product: CASSPLDRSPSYEQYF. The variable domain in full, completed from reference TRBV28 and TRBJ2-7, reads DVKVTQSSRYLVKRTGEKVFLECVQDMDHENMFWYRQDPGLGLRLIYFSYDVKMKEKGDIPEGYSVSREKKERFSLILESASTNQTSMYLCASSPLDRSPSYEQYFGPGTRLTVT.

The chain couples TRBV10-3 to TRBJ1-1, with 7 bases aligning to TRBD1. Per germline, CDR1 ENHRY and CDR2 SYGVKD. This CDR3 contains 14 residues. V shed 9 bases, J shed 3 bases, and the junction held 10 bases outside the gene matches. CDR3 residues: CAIGQAKGDTEAFF. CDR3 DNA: TGTGCCATTGGACAGGCCAAAGGGGACACTGAAGCTTTCTTT.

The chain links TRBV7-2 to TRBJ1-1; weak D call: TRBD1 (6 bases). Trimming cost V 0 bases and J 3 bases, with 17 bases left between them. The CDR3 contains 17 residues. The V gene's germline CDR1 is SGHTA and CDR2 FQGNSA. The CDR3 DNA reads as TGTGCCAGCAGCTTAGCGCTCGGGCTGGGACAAGACACTGAAGCTTTCTTT. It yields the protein CASSLALGLGQDTEAFF.

CDR3 sequence (DNA): TGTGCCAGCGAGCGGTTCTCCTCCTACGAGCAGTACTTC. Protein: CASERFSSYEQYF. The V gene is TRBV28, the J gene TRBJ2-7; weak D call: TRBD2 (5 bases). The CDR3 is 13 amino acids. Germline V gives CDR1 MDHEN, CDR2 SYDVKM. Trimming pared 8 bases from V and 0 bases from J, leaving 11 bases between.

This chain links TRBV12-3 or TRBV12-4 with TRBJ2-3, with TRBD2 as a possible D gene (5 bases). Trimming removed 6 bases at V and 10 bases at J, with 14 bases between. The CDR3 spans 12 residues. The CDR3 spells CASSPPLVAQYF. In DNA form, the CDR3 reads TGTGCCAGCAGCCCCCCACTAGTTGCGCAGTATTTT.

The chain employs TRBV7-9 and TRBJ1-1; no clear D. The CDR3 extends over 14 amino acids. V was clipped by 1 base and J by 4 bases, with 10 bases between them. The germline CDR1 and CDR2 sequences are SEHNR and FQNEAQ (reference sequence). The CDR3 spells CASSLGGLGTEAFF. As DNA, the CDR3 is TGTGCCAGCAGCTTAGGAGGGCTCGGCACTGAAGCTTTCTTT.

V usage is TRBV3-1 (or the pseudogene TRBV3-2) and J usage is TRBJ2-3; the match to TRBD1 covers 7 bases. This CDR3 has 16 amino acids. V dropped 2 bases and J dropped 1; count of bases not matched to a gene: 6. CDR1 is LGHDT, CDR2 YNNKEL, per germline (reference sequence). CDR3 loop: CASSQLQGYGTDTQYF. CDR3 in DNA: TGTGCCAGCAGCCAACTACAGGGGTACGGCACAGATACGCAGTATTTT.

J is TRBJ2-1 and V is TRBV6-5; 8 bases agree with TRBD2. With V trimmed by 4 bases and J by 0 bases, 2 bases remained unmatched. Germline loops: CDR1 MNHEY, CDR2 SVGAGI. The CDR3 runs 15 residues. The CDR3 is CASSWREASYNEQFF. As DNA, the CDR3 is TGTGCCAGCAGTTGGCGGGAGGCCTCCTACAATGAGCAGTTCTTC.

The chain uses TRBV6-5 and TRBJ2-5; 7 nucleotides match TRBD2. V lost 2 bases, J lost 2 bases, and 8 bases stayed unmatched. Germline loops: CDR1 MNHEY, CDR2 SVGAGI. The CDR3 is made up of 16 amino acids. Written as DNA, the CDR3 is TGTGCCAGCAGTTACCGCTCTAGCGGAGGGCAAGAGACCCAGTACTTC. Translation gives CASSYRSSGGQETQYF.

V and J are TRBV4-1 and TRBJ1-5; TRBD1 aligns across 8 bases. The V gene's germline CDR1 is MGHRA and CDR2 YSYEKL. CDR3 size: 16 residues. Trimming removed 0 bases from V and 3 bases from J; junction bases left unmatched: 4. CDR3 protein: CASSQEGQGNNQPQHF. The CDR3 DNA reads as TGCGCCAGCAGCCAAGAAGGACAGGGAAACAATCAGCCCCAGCATTTT.

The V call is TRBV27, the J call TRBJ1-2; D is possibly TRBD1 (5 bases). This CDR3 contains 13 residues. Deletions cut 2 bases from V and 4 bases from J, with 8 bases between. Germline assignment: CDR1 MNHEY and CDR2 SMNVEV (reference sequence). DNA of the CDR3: TGTGCCAGCAGTTTAGAAGGGGCCTATGGCTACACCTTC. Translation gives CASSLEGAYGYTF.

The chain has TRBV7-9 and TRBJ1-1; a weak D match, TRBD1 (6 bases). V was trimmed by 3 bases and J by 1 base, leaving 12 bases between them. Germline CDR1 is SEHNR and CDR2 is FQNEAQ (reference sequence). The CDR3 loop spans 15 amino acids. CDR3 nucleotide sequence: TGTGCCAGCAGCTTTGCTAGGACAGAGAACACTGAAGCTTTCTTT. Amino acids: CASSFARTENTEAFF.

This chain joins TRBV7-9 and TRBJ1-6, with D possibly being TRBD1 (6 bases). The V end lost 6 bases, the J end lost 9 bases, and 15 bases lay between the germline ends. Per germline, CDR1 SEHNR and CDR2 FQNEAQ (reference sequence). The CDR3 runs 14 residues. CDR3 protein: CASSPQGTGSPLHF. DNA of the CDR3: TGTGCCAGCAGTCCACAGGGTACGGGTTCACCCCTCCACTTT.

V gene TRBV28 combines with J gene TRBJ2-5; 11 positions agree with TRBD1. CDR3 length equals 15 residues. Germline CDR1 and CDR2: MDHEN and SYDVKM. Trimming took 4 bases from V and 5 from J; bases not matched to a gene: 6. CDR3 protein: CASSSGTGGFETQYF. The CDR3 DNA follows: TGTGCCAGCAGTTCCGGGACAGGGGGTTTCGAGACCCAGTACTTC.

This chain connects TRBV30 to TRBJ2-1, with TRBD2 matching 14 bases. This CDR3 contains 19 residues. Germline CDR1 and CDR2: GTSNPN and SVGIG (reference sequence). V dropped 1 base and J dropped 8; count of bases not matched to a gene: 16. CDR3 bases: TGTGCCTGGAGTGACGGCAGGGGGACTAGCGGGAGCAGTTTCGATGAGCAGTTCTTC. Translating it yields CAWSDGRGTSGSSFDEQFF. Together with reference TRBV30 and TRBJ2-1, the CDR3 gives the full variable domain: SQTIHQWPATLVQPVGSPLSLECTVEGTSNPNLYWYRQAAGRGLQLLFYSVGIGQISSEVPQNLSASRPQDRQFILSSKKLLLSDSGFYLCAWSDGRGTSGSSFDEQFFGPGTRLTVL.

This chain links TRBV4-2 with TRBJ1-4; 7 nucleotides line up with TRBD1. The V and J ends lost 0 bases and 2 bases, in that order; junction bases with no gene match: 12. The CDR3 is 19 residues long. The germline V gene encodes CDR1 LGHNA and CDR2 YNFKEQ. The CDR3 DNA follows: TGTGCCAGCAGCCAAGATCCCGCCCCGAACAGGGGCACTAATGAAAAACTGTTTTTT. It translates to CASSQDPAPNRGTNEKLFF.

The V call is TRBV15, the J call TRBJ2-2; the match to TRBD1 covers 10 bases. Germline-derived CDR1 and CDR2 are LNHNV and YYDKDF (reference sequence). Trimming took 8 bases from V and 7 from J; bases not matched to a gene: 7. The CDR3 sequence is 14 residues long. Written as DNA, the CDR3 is TGTGCCACCGGGGGACAGGGGTATGACGGGGAGCTGTTTTTT. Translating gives CATGGQGYDGELFF.

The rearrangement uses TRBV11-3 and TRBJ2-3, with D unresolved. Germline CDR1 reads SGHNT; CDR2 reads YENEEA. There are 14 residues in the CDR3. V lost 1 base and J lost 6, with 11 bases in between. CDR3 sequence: CASSLGLYGDTQYF. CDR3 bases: TGTGCCAGCAGCTTAGGATTGTACGGGGATACGCAGTATTTT.

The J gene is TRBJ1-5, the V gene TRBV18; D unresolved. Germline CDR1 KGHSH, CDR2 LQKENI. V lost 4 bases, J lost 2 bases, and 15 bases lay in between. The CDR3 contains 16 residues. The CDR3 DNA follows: TGTGCCAGCTCACGGCAGTCTAGGGAGGGCAATCAGCCCCAGCATTTT. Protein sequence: CASSRQSREGNQPQHF. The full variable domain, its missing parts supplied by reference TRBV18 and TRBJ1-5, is NAGVMQNPRHLVRRRGQEARLRCSPMKGHSHVYWYRQLPEEGLKFMVYLQKENIIDESGMPKERFSAEFPKEGPSILRIQQVVRGDSAAYFCASSRQSREGNQPQHFGDGTRLSIL.

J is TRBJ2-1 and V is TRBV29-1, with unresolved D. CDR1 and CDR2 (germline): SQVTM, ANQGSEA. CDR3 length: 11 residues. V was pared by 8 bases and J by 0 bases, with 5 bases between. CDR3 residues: CSPSSYNEQFF. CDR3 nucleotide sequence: TGCAGCCCCAGCTCCTACAATGAGCAGTTCTTC.

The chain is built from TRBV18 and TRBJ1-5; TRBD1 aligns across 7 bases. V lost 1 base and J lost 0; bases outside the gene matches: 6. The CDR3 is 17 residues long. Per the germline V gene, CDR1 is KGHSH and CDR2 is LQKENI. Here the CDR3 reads CASSPRGTALSNQPQHF. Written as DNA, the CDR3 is TGTGCCAGCTCACCACGCGGGACAGCCCTTAGCAATCAGCCCCAGCATTTT.